The source of this T cell receptor beta chain is a study of shared clonotypes between healthy human individuals. Study-wide results and limits: A few donors had roughly 5% of their naive CD4 clonotypes in common.

Comments on this clone: Its antigen is not known.

CD45RO negativity and positive selection for CCR7 defined naive CD8 cells, a population that excluded terminally differentiated effector memory CD45RA+ cells. Healthy HIV-negative adults without recent acute infections or vaccinations served as donors. All the donors were Caucasian adults who lived in Nashville, Tennessee. Profiled with immunoSEQ multiplex PCR; TCRdb holds only in-frame clones, not every one. The sample lists about 610,000 clones, roughly 96% occurring once. V was pared by 5 bases and J by 4 bases, with 10 bases of the junction left unmatched. The germline CDR1 and CDR2 sequences are MNHEY and SMNVEV (reference sequence). The CDR3 consists of 16 residues.

The clonotype was recovered from a woman in her 30s in good health. Sequencing was carried out using naive CD8+ T cells sorted from blood. This chain uses TRBV27 with TRBJ1-4; TRBD1 aligns across 7 bases. CDR3 nucleotides: TGTGCCAGCAGTCCCCTACGTGACAGGGATAATGAAAAACTGTTTTTT. The encoded protein is CASSPLRDRDNEKLFF.